This T cell receptor beta chain came from a study of beta chain features in type 1 diabetes. Across the whole study: Similarity in age, gender and cell yields was seen between patients and healthy donors.

Overall study results and limits: TCRB CDR3s were moderately but significantly shorter in Type 1 diabetes patients in all four CD4+ subsets.

A note on this clone: Its antigen remains unknown.

The whole isolated RNA underwent reverse transcription, so sequencing captured expressed TCRB transcripts. The method was immunoSEQ multiplex PCR; TCRdb's version includes in-frame clones alone and lacks a portion of them. The sample includes under 200,000 clones, 7.5% to 9.5% of them seen just once. The origin of this receptor is a woman between 18 and 29 years old with type 1 diabetes. Sequencing input: central memory CD4+ T cells from blood.

The CDR3 sequence is CASRQEENTDTQYF. CDR3 in DNA: TGTGCCAGCAGGCAGGAGGAAAACACAGATACGCAGTATTTT. The V call is TRBV6-6, the J call TRBJ2-3; perhaps TRBD2 as D (5 bases). This CDR3 region has 14 residues. Germline loops: CDR1 MNHNY, CDR2 SVGAGI (reference sequence). Trimming removed 6 bases from V and 2 bases from J, with 12 bases in between.